The 23 T cell receptor beta chains reported below all come from one sample, sequenced in a study of tumor-infiltrating lymphocytes in oesophageal squamous cell carcinoma. TCRdb used MiXCR to reprocess the PCR reads, holding one entry per CDR3 protein. The sample lists about 12,000 distinct CDR3 sequences, around 57% occurring once. The source material was esophageal tumor tissue. Every receptor here comes from a female donor with esophageal squamous cell carcinoma.

This clonotype was recorded a few times. The rearrangement links TRBV7-2 to TRBJ2-1; possibly TRBD2 for D (6 bases). From germline, CDR1 is SGHTA and CDR2 FQGNSA. V lost 2 bases and J 2 bases, leaving 16 bases between the germline ends. The CDR3 sequence is 17 residues long. As DNA, the CDR3 is TGTGCCAGCAGCTTAAATTTTGTGACTAGGGCCTACAATGAGCAGTTCTTC. Encoded protein: CASSLNFVTRAYNEQFF.

The V gene is TRBV11-2, the J gene TRBJ1-3; 7 bases line up with TRBD1. Losses at the gene ends were 4 bases for V and 0 bases for J; bases not matched to a gene: 3. Per germline, CDR1 SGHAT and CDR2 FQNNGV. The CDR3 is 15 amino acids. The CDR3 region is CASSSRTGSGNTIYF. CDR3 nucleotide sequence: TGTGCCAGCAGCTCCCGGACAGGCTCTGGAAACACCATATATTTT.

This chain connects TRBV11-2 to TRBJ2-5; 7 positions match TRBD1. The end of the DNA fits TRBJ2-3 better, so the J call may be wrong. Germline V gives CDR1 SGHAT, CDR2 FQNNGV. The CDR3 loop spans 13 amino acids. CDR3 in amino acids: CASNHRGADTQYF. The CDR3 DNA reads TGTGCCAGCAACCACAGGGGTGCAGATACGCAGTATTTT.

J is TRBJ2-3 and V is TRBV11-2; no definite D call. CDR1 SGHAT and CDR2 FQNNGV come from the germline V gene. The CDR3 runs 13 residues. V lost 5 bases, J lost 1 base, and 7 bases lay in between. The CDR3 protein is CASSPKGTDTQYF. In DNA form, the CDR3 reads TGTGCCAGCAGCCCCAAGGGCACAGATACGCAGTATTTT.

This clonotype came up a few times. The chain joins TRBV7-8 to TRBJ1-5, with TRBD1 as a possible D gene (6 bases). Trimming pared 0 bases from V and 4 bases from J, leaving 10 bases between. This CDR3 has 15 residues. CDR1 is SGHVS, CDR2 FQNEAQ, per germline. As DNA, the CDR3 is TGTGCCAGCAGCTTAGCGGGACATACTAATCAGCCCCAGCATTTT. Encoded protein: CASSLAGHTNQPQHF.

Points on this clonotype: A read error may account for a junction end that differs from germline. The chain joins TRBV7-6 to TRBJ2-4, with D hard to call. TRBJ2-5 matches the DNA end more closely, so the J call is doubtful. Germline-derived CDR1 and CDR2 are SGHVS and FNYEAQ. The CDR3 is made up of 14 amino acids. In DNA form, the CDR3 reads TGTGCTAGCAGCTTAGGTGGGCCCCCAGAGACCCAGTACTTC. Translated, it gives CASSLGGPPETQYF.

Details on this clonotype: The junction differs from germline at one of its ends, possibly a read error. This chain joins TRBV10-2 and TRBJ1-5; 7 bases line up with TRBD1. The CDR3 loop spans 14 amino acids. CDR1 is WSHSY and CDR2 is SAAADI in the germline V gene. In nucleotides, the CDR3 is TGTGCCAGCAACAAGGGACAGCTCAATCAGCCCCAGCATTTT. This translates into CASNKGQLNQPQHF.

The gene calls are TRBV7-9 and TRBJ2-7, with 7 bases matching TRBD1. The better agreement between TRBJ2-5 and the DNA end casts doubt on the J call. This CDR3 spans 14 amino acids. Germline CDR1 reads SEHNR; CDR2 reads FQNEAQ (reference sequence). The CDR3: CASSRGTAAETQYF. The CDR3 DNA reads as TGTGCCAGCAGCCGTGGGACAGCCGCGGAGACCCAGTACTTC.

This clonotype has a count of ten or more. The chain carries TRBV6-2 or TRBV6-3 and TRBJ2-7; the D is unclear. The CDR3 runs 11 residues. Germline V gives CDR1 MNHEY, CDR2 SVGEGT. Between the trimmed V and J ends, which lost 2 bases and 4 bases, there was a span of 3 bases. The CDR3 DNA reads TGTGCCAGCAGTTACAAATACGAGCAGTACTTC. Translation gives CASSYKYEQYF.

Notes on this clonotype: The CDR3 end shows no conserved phenylalanine or tryptophan, and so a read error is likely. The DNA is omitted, as the CDR3 cannot be located on it reliably, and the CDR3 follows TCRdb's listing. The chain carries TRBV4-1 and TRBJ2-4. The CDR3 sequence runs 8 residues, both termini included. Germline CDR1 and CDR2: MGHRA and YSYEKL. The CDR3 reads CASSQPKS.

This clonotype was counted only a few times. The genes are TRBV7-3 and TRBJ2-1, with D possibly TRBD2 on 6 matching bases. The end of the DNA aligns better with TRBJ2-7, so the J call may be wrong. The CDR3 totals 15 residues. Per germline, CDR1 SGHTA and CDR2 FQGTGA. The CDR3 DNA is TGTGCCAGCAGCTTATACGGGGGTGAGACCTACGAGCAGTACTTC. It translates to CASSLYGGETYEQYF.

This clonotype occurred a few times. The chain has TRBV7-2 and TRBJ2-1; 8 nucleotides line up with TRBD2. This CDR3 is 16 amino acids long. The germline V gene has CDR1 SGHTA and CDR2 FQGNSA. V lost 5 bases to trimming and J lost 4 bases; unmatched junction nucleotides: 10. CDR3 DNA: TGTGCCAGCAGCCCCATCACTAGCGGTAGTTACAATGAGCAGTTCTTC. Protein sequence: CASSPITSGSYNEQFF. Combining the CDR3 with reference TRBV7-2 and TRBJ2-1 gives the whole variable domain GAGVSQSPSNKVTEKGKDVELRCDPISGHTALYWYRQSLGQGLEFLIYFQGNSAPDKSGLPSDRFSAERTGGSVSTLTIQRTQQEDSAVYLCASSPITSGSYNEQFFGPGTRLTVL.

The chain couples TRBV2 to TRBJ2-3; no clear D. The J call may not be correct, given that the DNA end is closer to TRBJ2-1. The CDR3 is 15 residues long. Germline CDR1 SNHLY, CDR2 FYNNEI. The CDR3 reads CASSEGYLIGNEQFF. The CDR3 bases are TGTGCCAGCAGTGAAGGATACCTTATAGGCAATGAGCAGTTCTTC.

CDR3 in DNA: TGTGCCAGCAGCTTAGACGCGAGCTCCTACAATGAGCAGTACTTC. Protein sequence: CASSLDASSYNEQYF. The J gene is TRBJ2-7, the V gene TRBV7-2, with D uncertain. V dropped 1 base and J dropped 7 bases, with 17 bases sitting between them. Germline V gene data show CDR1 as SGHTA and CDR2 as FQGNSA. The CDR3 is 15 amino acids.

V gene TRBV4-3 combines with J gene TRBJ2-7, with 8 positions matching TRBD1. The J call may not be correct, given that the DNA end is closer to TRBJ2-5. Germline values: CDR1 LGHNA, CDR2 YSLEER. The CDR3 consists of 13 residues. In DNA, the CDR3 is TGCGCCAGCAGCGGACAGGGTGAAGAGACCCAGTACTTC. Translation gives CASSGQGEETQYF.

The chain uses TRBV7-2 and TRBJ2-7; TRBD2 matches 9 bases. The J call may be incorrect, as the DNA end agrees better with TRBJ2-5. The CDR3 has 16 amino acids. Germline V CDR1 and CDR2: SGHTA, FQGNSA. The CDR3 sequence is CASSGGTSPYQETQYF. The CDR3 DNA is TGTGCCAGCAGCGGCGGGACTAGCCCCTACCAAGAGACCCAGTACTTC.

On this clonotype itself: The CDR3 does not close with the conserved phenylalanine or tryptophan, likely indicating a read error. The DNA is left out, because the CDR3 cannot be placed on it with certainty; the CDR3 is given as TCRdb lists it. The rearrangement joins TRBV7-8 to TRBJ2-1. Termini included, the CDR3 measures 15 amino acids. Per the germline V gene, CDR1 is SGHVS and CDR2 is FQNEAQ. The CDR3 sequence is CASSLSRTYEQYFGN.

There are a few counts of this clonotype. The chain has TRBV4-1 and TRBJ2-3; D uncertain. This CDR3 has 14 amino acids. Per the germline V gene, CDR1 is MGHRA and CDR2 is YSYEKL. V dropped 8 bases and J dropped 0 bases, with 12 bases sitting between them. The chain's CDR3 is CASGVSVSTDTQYF. The CDR3 bases are TGCGCCAGCGGCGTGAGCGTTAGCACAGATACGCAGTATTTT.

The chain links TRBV7-2 to TRBJ2-4; the D gene is possibly TRBD1 (5 bases). The DNA end is a closer match to TRBJ1-2, so the J assignment may be wrong. This CDR3 contains 14 residues. Germline assignment: CDR1 SGHTA and CDR2 FQGNSA. As DNA, the CDR3 is TGTGCCAGCAGCTTAGACAGGATGGACTATGGCTACACCTTC. It is translated as CASSLDRMDYGYTF.

The chain is built from TRBV7-8 and TRBJ2-4; D possibly corresponds to TRBD1 (5 bases). TRBJ1-2 matches the DNA end more closely, so the J call is doubtful. CDR1 SGHVS and CDR2 FQNEAQ come from the germline V gene. The CDR3 consists of 14 residues. Here the CDR3 DNA reads TGTGCCAGCAGCCTGGGACGTTTTGACTATGGCTACACCTTC. It specifies CASSLGRFDYGYTF.

This sequence joins TRBV7-6 and TRBJ1-1, with D hard to call. The germline gives CDR1 SGHVS, CDR2 FNYEAQ. Trimming took off 2 bases at V and 4 bases at J, with 11 bases between the two ends. This CDR3 comprises 14 residues. The CDR3 reads CASSLPGYGTEAFF. Written as DNA, the CDR3 is TGTGCCAGCAGCTTACCCGGGTATGGCACTGAAGCTTTCTTT.

This clonotype was recorded many times. V is TRBV10-3 and J is TRBJ1-1; D uncertain. Per the germline V gene, CDR1 is ENHRY and CDR2 is SYGVKD. The CDR3 is 13 amino acids. Trimming took 6 bases from V and 3 from J, leaving 11 bases between them. CDR3 sequence (DNA): TGTGCCATCAGAGTGGATGAGGACACTGAAGCTTTCTTT. It yields the protein CAIRVDEDTEAFF.

The chain carries TRBV5-5 and TRBJ1-1, with 8 bases that match TRBD1. Matching the DNA end better, TRBJ1-6 makes the J call doubtful. The germline CDR1 and CDR2 sequences are SGHKS and YYEKEE (reference sequence). The CDR3 is 14 amino acids. The chain's CDR3 is CASRAGGFGSPLHF. As DNA, the CDR3 is TGTGCCAGCAGAGCAGGGGGCTTTGGGTCACCCCTCCACTTT.